The T cell receptor (beta chain) described here comes from a study of blood T cell repertoires in COVID-19. TCRdb keeps only in-frame clones here, not all; method: immunoSEQ multiplex PCR. The table lists roughly 170,000 clones, around 84% of them singletons. This CDR3 is built from 15 residues. Germline CDR1 and CDR2: SNHLY and FYNNEI. The V end lost 5 bases, the J end lost 3 bases, and 14 bases lay between the germline ends. The source is a middle-aged man with active or convalescent COVID-19. The rearrangement links TRBV2 to TRBJ1-5; possibly TRBD1 for D (5 bases). Material: peripheral blood. The CDR3 DNA is TGTGCCAGCAGTAAGACAGACAGTTTCAATCAGCCCCAGCATTTT. As protein: CASSKTDSFNQPQHF.